The next 20 T cell receptor beta chains were all read from a single sample in a study of blood T cell repertoires in COVID-19 (dated by TCRdb to 2020 to 2022). The library was made by the immunoSEQ multiplex PCR assay. Held by TCRdb, this immuneACCESS table contains in-frame sequences only and omits some clones. Under half of the omission traces to an unresolved V gene where checked; the cause of the rest is unknown. Within this sample are roughly 400,000 clones, with around 87% of them counted one time only. About 2% of the sample rests with the top ten. The specimen was peripheral blood. Receptors originate from a woman aged 55-70 years with COVID-19, enrolled during active disease.

The chain links TRBV2 to TRBJ2-7; no firm D call. Germline CDR1 and CDR2: SNHLY and FYNNEI. The CDR3 covers 13 residues. V was shortened by 9 bases and J by 2 bases, with 14 bases between the two germline ends. CDR3 in amino acids: CASLLAIPYEQYF. The DNA for the CDR3 is TGTGCCAGTTTACTCGCCATTCCCTACGAGCAGTACTTC.

CDR3 sequence (DNA): TGTGCCAGCAGTTCAGCGCAAGATACGCAGTATTTT. Its protein product is CASSSAQDTQYF. The chain links TRBV6-5 to TRBJ2-3; D not resolved. V lost 4 bases, J lost 5 bases, and 7 bases lay in between. There are 12 residues in the CDR3. The germline V gene has CDR1 MNHEY and CDR2 SVGAGI.

The gene calls are TRBV5-1 and TRBJ1-2; TRBD1 matches 12 bases. This CDR3 spans 14 amino acids. The germline gives CDR1 SGHRS, CDR2 YFSETQ. V lost 4 bases and J lost 13; bases outside the gene matches: 11. The DNA for the CDR3 is TGCGCCAGCAGCCTCCGGGACAGGGGGCAGGTTGGCACCTTC. It is translated as CASSLRDRGQVGTF.

A few counts support this clone. V is TRBV25-1 and J is TRBJ1-6; D is unresolved. The germline V gene encodes CDR1 MGHDK and CDR2 SYGVNS. CDR3 size: 12 residues. V was trimmed by 6 bases and J by 7 bases, leaving 7 bases between them. The CDR3 region has the DNA TGTGCCAGCAGGGCGGGGAATTCACCCCTCCACTTT. As protein: CASRAGNSPLHF.

CDR3 in DNA: TGTGCCAGCAGTTTATTAGGGACAGGGGCTGGAAACACCATATATTTT. This gives the protein CASSLLGTGAGNTIYF. This chain connects TRBV6-6 to TRBJ1-3; 10 bases are a match to TRBD1. The CDR3 spans 16 residues. Germline loops: CDR1 MNHNY, CDR2 SVGAGI (reference sequence). Trimming removed 4 bases from V and 2 bases from J; junction bases left unmatched: 5.

The chain has TRBV19 and TRBJ2-7; 8 nucleotides align to TRBD1. The V gene's germline CDR1 is LNHDA and CDR2 SQIVND (reference sequence). V was clipped by 6 bases and J by 6 bases; unmatched bases: 16. The CDR3 length is 16 residues. The CDR3 loop is CASSTYWGDRPSEQYF. Here the CDR3 DNA reads TGTGCCAGTAGCACGTACTGGGGGGACAGGCCGTCCGAGCAGTACTTC.

J is TRBJ2-7 and V is TRBV11-2, with 8 nucleotides matching TRBD2. The CDR3 contains 14 residues. Germline lookup yields CDR1 SGHAT and CDR2 FQNNGV. The trim removed 2 bases at V and 4 bases at J, leaving 4 bases unmatched. CDR3 bases: TGTGCCAGCAGCTTATTCGGCGGGAGGTACGAGCAGTACTTC. Its protein is CASSLFGGRYEQYF. Full variable domain (missing parts from reference TRBV11-2 and TRBJ2-7): EAGVAQSPRYKIIEKRQSVAFWCNPISGHATLYWYQQILGQGPKLLIQFQNNGVVDDSQLPKDRFSAERLKGVDSTLKIQPAKLEDSAVYLCASSLFGGRYEQYFGPGTRLTVT.

The genes are TRBV7-6 and TRBJ2-3, with 12 bases lining up with TRBD2. After removal of 1 base from V and 0 bases from J, the junction contained 8 bases not matched to a gene. Germline assignment: CDR1 SGHVS and CDR2 FNYEAQ. The CDR3 runs 19 residues. The CDR3, as DNA: TGTGCCAGCAGCTTAGGTTTACTAGCGGGGGGTTTTAGCACAGATACGCAGTATTTT. It translates to CASSLGLLAGGFSTDTQYF.

The J gene is TRBJ1-1, the V gene TRBV10-2; perhaps TRBD1 as D (6 bases). The CDR3 length is 15 residues. Germline V lookup: CDR1 WSHSY, CDR2 SAAADI. V lost 0 bases to trimming and J lost 4 bases, with 12 bases between them. CDR3 bases: TGCGCCAGCAGTGAGTCCTGGGGGCCCGGCACTGAAGCTTTCTTT. Its translation is CASSESWGPGTEAFF.

In DNA, the CDR3 is TGTGCCAGCAGCGTAACAGGGGACCTGATGAACACTGAAGCTTTCTTT. Translating gives CASSVTGDLMNTEAFF. The J gene is TRBJ1-1, the V gene TRBV9; 7 nucleotides agree with TRBD1. Germline-derived CDR1 and CDR2 are SGDLS and YYNGEE. The CDR3 contains 16 residues. With V trimmed by 1 base and J by 0 bases, 6 bases remained unmatched.

This sequence joins TRBV7-2 and TRBJ2-5, with a possible D match to TRBD2 (5 bases). V was cut by 0 bases and J by 7 bases, with 15 bases left in between. Germline loops: CDR1 SGHTA, CDR2 FQGNSA. CDR3 length equals 15 residues. The CDR3 bases are TGTGCCAGCAGCTTAGCGCAAAGGCTCCGGGGGACCCAGTACTTC. Translating gives CASSLAQRLRGTQYF.

The chain carries TRBV15 and TRBJ1-2; D remains unclear. V shed 7 bases and J shed 4 bases, with 7 bases lying between them. The CDR3 length is 11 residues. Germline V gives CDR1 LNHNV, CDR2 YYDKDF (reference sequence). The CDR3, as DNA: TGTGCCACCACCGCCGGCTATGGCTACACCTTC. Amino acids: CATTAGYGYTF. The variable domain in full, with the rest retrieved from reference TRBV15 and TRBJ1-2, is DAMVIQNPRYQVTQFGKPVTLSCSQTLNHNVMYWYQQKSSQAPKLLFHYYDKDFNNEADTPDNFQSRRPNTSFCFLDIRSPGLGDTAMYLCATTAGYGYTFGSGTRLTVV.

The chain uses TRBV5-1 and TRBJ2-7, with 9 bases that match TRBD1. The junction had 12 bases not matched to a gene; V was cut back by 4 bases and J by 7 bases. Germline V gene data show CDR1 as SGHRS and CDR2 as YFSETQ. This CDR3 contains 15 residues. The CDR3, as DNA: TGCGCCAGCAGCGCGTCCGGGACAGGGCGCAGGGAGCAGTACTTC. Protein sequence: CASSASGTGRREQYF.

In DNA form, the CDR3 reads TGCGCCAGCAGCTTGGACGGGAGGGACACTGAAGCTTTCTTT. The encoded protein is CASSLDGRDTEAFF. The V gene is TRBV5-1, the J gene TRBJ1-1; D remains unclear. Trimming cost V 0 bases and J 3 bases, with 9 bases left between them. CDR1 and CDR2 (germline): SGHRS, YFSETQ. The CDR3 runs to 14 residues.

The J gene is TRBJ1-2, the V gene TRBV6-5; the match to TRBD1 covers 7 bases. Trimming removed 5 bases from V and 5 bases from J; junction bases left unmatched: 8. CDR1 MNHEY and CDR2 SVGAGI come from the germline V gene. The length of the CDR3 is 14 residues. The CDR3: CASSTGVFGYGYTF. The CDR3 coding sequence is TGTGCCAGCAGTACAGGGGTGTTTGGGTATGGCTACACCTTC.

V is TRBV11-2 and J is TRBJ2-5, with TRBD2 identical over 13 bases. The CDR3 loop spans 17 amino acids. The V gene's germline CDR1 is SGHAT and CDR2 FQNNGV. V trimming: 0 bases; J trimming: 5 bases; junction bases outside the gene matches: 6. The CDR3 nucleotides read TGTGCCAGCAGCTTAGATTCCCGGGGACTAGCGGGGGAGACCCAGTACTTC. It encodes CASSLDSRGLAGETQYF.

The J gene is TRBJ1-5, the V gene TRBV19, with TRBD1 matching over 8 bases. Germline CDR1 is LNHDA and CDR2 is SQIVND (reference sequence). Trimming took 6 bases from V and 7 from J; bases not matched to a gene: 8. The CDR3 is 14 residues long. CDR3 sequence reads: CASSDRGPRQPQHF. CDR3 in DNA: TGTGCCAGTAGCGACAGGGGCCCCCGCCAGCCCCAGCATTTT.

This chain connects TRBV6-5 to TRBJ2-4, with D possibly being TRBD1 (5 bases). Trimming left V 0 bases short and J 8 bases short, with 14 bases between. The CDR3 runs 15 residues. The germline CDR1 and CDR2 sequences are MNHEY and SVGAGI. CDR3 sequence (DNA): TGTGCCAGCAGTTACTCGGGCTTCAAGGGGTACATTCAGTACTTC. Its translation: CASSYSGFKGYIQYF.

This chain's CDR3 is CASRRQGSYNEQFF. DNA for the CDR3: TGCGCCAGCAGAAGGCAGGGCTCCTACAATGAGCAGTTCTTC. The chain recombines TRBV5-1 with TRBJ2-1; D is perhaps TRBD1 (5 bases). This CDR3 region has 14 residues. Trimming stripped 5 bases from V and 0 bases from J, with 9 bases between. Germline V gene sequence: CDR1 SGHRS, CDR2 YFSETQ.

V and J are TRBV19 and TRBJ2-2; 8 bases fit TRBD1. The trim removed 10 bases at V and 4 bases at J, leaving 11 bases unmatched. The germline V gene encodes CDR1 LNHDA and CDR2 SQIVND (reference sequence). This CDR3 has 15 amino acids. The CDR3 is CATAQRTGITGELFF. CDR3 in DNA: TGTGCCACCGCGCAAAGGACAGGGATCACCGGGGAGCTGTTTTTT. Looking up the rest from reference TRBV19 and TRBJ2-2 gives the full variable domain: DGGITQSPKYLFRKEGQNVTLSCEQNLNHDAMYWYRQDPGQGLRLIYYSQIVNDFQKGDIAEGYSVSREKKESFPLTVTSAQKNPTAFYLCATAQRTGITGELFFGEGSRLTVL.